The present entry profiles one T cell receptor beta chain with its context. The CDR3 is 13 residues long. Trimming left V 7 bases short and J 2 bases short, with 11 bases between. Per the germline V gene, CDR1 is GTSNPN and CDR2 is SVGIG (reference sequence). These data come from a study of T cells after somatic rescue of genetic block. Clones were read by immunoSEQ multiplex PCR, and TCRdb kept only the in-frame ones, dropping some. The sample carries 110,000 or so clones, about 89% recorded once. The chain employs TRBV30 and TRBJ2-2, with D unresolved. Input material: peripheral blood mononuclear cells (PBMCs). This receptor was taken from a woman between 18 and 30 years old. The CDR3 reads CASFATNTGELFF. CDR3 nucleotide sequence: TGTGCCTCCTTTGCGACTAACACCGGGGAGCTGTTTTTT.